This passage covers 12 T cell receptor beta chains from one sample sequenced in a study of T cell repertoires in cytomegalovirus infection. Each CDR3 protein is one row after TCRdb ran MiXCR on the reads. The sample yields roughly 990,000 distinct CDR3 sequences, less than 40% seen once. No antigen has been identified for these receptors. The sequencing here drew on cultured CD8+ T cells from PBMCs, taken from culture after CMV antigen stimulation. These receptors were obtained from a human donor in good health (CMV status not recorded). Some clones in this sample may be carry-over from other donors' samples.

The table lists this clonotype with many counts. The rearrangement uses TRBV7-8 and TRBJ2-5; 12 positions match TRBD2. The germline CDR1 and CDR2 sequences are SGHVS and FQNEAQ. The CDR3 is made up of 19 amino acids. Unmatched junction bases numbered 14, after V lost 2 bases and J lost 4 bases. The CDR3 DNA follows: TGTGCCAGCAGCTTAAACGACTGGCTAGCGGGGGGGACCTCAGAGACCCAGTACTTC. It yields the protein CASSLNDWLAGGTSETQYF.

This clonotype was counted between two and nine times. The chain recombines TRBV12-3 or TRBV12-4 with TRBJ2-7, with D hard to call. The CDR3 is 12 residues long. V lost 1 base to trimming and J lost 5 bases, with 6 bases between them. The CDR3 is CASSLGLHEQYF. In DNA, the CDR3 is TGTGCCAGCAGTTTAGGCCTCCACGAGCAGTACTTC.

The rearrangement uses TRBV6-5 and TRBJ2-5, with TRBD2 identical over 8 bases. Germline CDR1 is MNHEY and CDR2 is SVGAGI. V was pared by 1 base and J by 1 base, with 5 bases of the junction left unmatched. The CDR3 has 16 residues. CDR3 sequence reads: CASSYLLADIQETQYF. CDR3 DNA: TGTGCCAGCAGTTACTTACTAGCGGATATCCAAGAGACCCAGTACTTC.

This clonotype was counted ten times or more. This rearrangement joins TRBV28 to TRBJ1-1, with D possibly matching TRBD1 (6 bases). The germline V and J ends were trimmed by 2 bases and 4 bases, with 14 bases remaining between them. There are 15 residues in the CDR3. Germline CDR1 reads MDHEN; CDR2 reads SYDVKM. The CDR3 region is CASSLILDSPTEAFF. The DNA of the CDR3 is TGTGCCAGCAGTTTAATTTTGGACAGCCCCACTGAAGCTTTCTTT.

V is TRBV5-5 and J is TRBJ2-3; unclear D gene. Looked up from germline, CDR1 is SGHKS and CDR2 is YYEKEE (reference sequence). V was clipped by 5 bases and J by 1 base, with 11 bases between them. CDR3 length equals 14 residues. As DNA, the CDR3 is TGTGCCAGCAGTACCTTCCAGGGCACAGATACGCAGTATTTT. The encoded protein is CASSTFQGTDTQYF.

This clonotype was seen once. V and J are TRBV5-1 and TRBJ2-5, with a weak D call TRBD2 (6 bases). Germline-derived CDR1 and CDR2 are SGHRS and YFSETQ. This CDR3 region has 13 residues. V gave up 7 bases and J gave up 4 bases, with 14 bases separating them. The CDR3 nucleotides are TGCGCCAGCCGCCGGGAGTTAGGAGAGACCCAGTACTTC. Protein sequence: CASRRELGETQYF.

This clonotype was seen repeatedly, ten times or more. This sequence joins TRBV7-2 and TRBJ1-2; 7 bases fit TRBD1. The CDR3 runs to 16 residues. Germline assignment: CDR1 SGHTA and CDR2 FQGNSA. Trimming cost V 4 bases and J 0 bases; bases outside gene matches: 8. The CDR3 protein is CASSSSRDRANYGYTF. The CDR3 bases are TGTGCCAGCAGCTCGAGCCGGGACAGAGCTAACTATGGCTACACCTTC.

The sample holds many counts of this clonotype. CDR3 nucleotide sequence: TGTGCCAGCAGCTTAACGGGACAGCAAGAGACCCAGTACTTC. Residues: CASSLTGQQETQYF. This chain joins TRBV7-8 and TRBJ2-5; 7 positions match TRBD1. Germline CDR1 SGHVS, CDR2 FQNEAQ. The CDR3 contains 14 residues. J gave up 2 bases and V 2 bases, and 2 bases lay outside the gene matches.

The chain uses TRBV25-1 and TRBJ2-2; 9 nucleotides align to TRBD1. CDR3 length equals 15 residues. Germline V CDR1 and CDR2: MGHDK, SYGVNS. The trim removed 2 bases at V and 8 bases at J, leaving 6 bases unmatched. For the CDR3, the DNA is TGTGCCAGCAGTGAAGTGGACAGGGGATCGGGGGAGCTGTTTTTT. Encoded protein: CASSEVDRGSGELFF.

This clonotype was observed a few times. This chain uses TRBV6-1 with TRBJ1-4; TRBD1 aligns across 8 bases. The CDR3 has 13 residues. After removal of 7 bases from V and 8 bases from J, the junction contained 6 bases not matched to a gene. Germline V gene data show CDR1 as MNHNS and CDR2 as SASEGT. The CDR3 DNA is TGTGCCAGCACTTCGACAGGGGACGAAAAACTGTTTTTT. Protein product: CASTSTGDEKLFF.

This clonotype appeared many times. Its ends do not fully match the called genes, so a read error is possible. The CDR3 spells CASSQPDRDLYTEQFF. The DNA for the CDR3 is TGTGCCAGCAGCCAACCTGACAGAGATCTTTACACTGAGCAGTTCTTC. The chain recombines TRBV7-9 with TRBJ2-1; perhaps TRBD1 as D (5 bases). This CDR3 has 16 amino acids. The germline gives CDR1 SEHNR, CDR2 FQNEAQ (reference sequence).

The chain has TRBV15 and TRBJ1-1; 8 positions agree with TRBD1. This CDR3 comprises 18 residues. The trim removed 3 bases at V and 0 bases at J, leaving 12 bases unmatched. The V gene's germline CDR1 is LNHNV and CDR2 YYDKDF (reference sequence). The CDR3 bases are TGTGCCACCAGCAGGGCCGGGACAGGCGCTTACATGAACACTGAAGCTTTCTTT. Its protein product is CATSRAGTGAYMNTEAFF.